A selection of T cell receptor beta chains follows, all from one sample in a study of CD8 T cells in ankylosing spondylitis. A single record per CDR3 protein comes from TCRdb applying MiXCR to the 5' RACE reads. The table shows approximately 200,000 distinct CDR3 sequences, with 10% to 15% occurring only once. Sequenced material: blood, either unsorted or a sorted T cell fraction (not recorded which). The receptor set was obtained from a female donor with ankylosing spondylitis or in good health (not recorded which). Each CDR3 is given with its conserved first and last residue. Each record gives: J gene, V gene, clone size, D gene, CDR3 protein, CDR3 DNA. The D gene is left open where the match is weak. Rows may omit the clone size; those that give it use once, few, many or a size class.

J gene: TRBJ2-3; V gene: TRBV10-3; clone size: .; D gene: TRBD2; CDR3 protein: CAISDASGRGADTQYF; CDR3 DNA: TGTGCCATCAGTGACGCTAGCGGGAGAGGGGCAGATACGCAGTATTTT
J gene: TRBJ2-3; V gene: TRBV12-3/TRBV12-4; clone size: .; D gene: .; CDR3 protein: CASSPLEQGYTDTQYF; CDR3 DNA: TGTGCCAGCAGCCCCCTTGAACAGGGCTACACAGATACGCAGTATTTT
J gene: TRBJ2-4; V gene: TRBV12-3/TRBV12-4; clone size: many; D gene: .; CDR3 protein: CASGPNQNIQYF; CDR3 DNA: TGTGCCAGTGGTCCAAACCAAAACATTCAGTACTTC
J gene: TRBJ1-1; V gene: TRBV20-1; clone size: many; D gene: .; CDR3 protein: CSARDEGAGNTEAFF; CDR3 DNA: TGCAGTGCTAGGGATGAAGGGGCCGGGAACACTGAAGCTTTCTTT
J gene: TRBJ2-5; V gene: TRBV25-1; clone size: many; D gene: .; CDR3 protein: CASSVPRLVAQGETQYF; CDR3 DNA: TGTGCCAGCAGTGTTCCTAGACTAGTAGCCCAGGGGGAGACCCAGTACTTC
J gene: TRBJ2-3; V gene: TRBV12-3/TRBV12-4; clone size: many; D gene: TRBD2; CDR3 protein: CASILGTSGRTDTQYF; CDR3 DNA: TGTGCCAGCATCCTCGGGACTAGCGGGCGGACAGATACGCAGTATTTT
J gene: TRBJ2-1; V gene: TRBV10-2; clone size: many; D gene: TRBD2; CDR3 protein: CASCKGLGGFDEQFF; CDR3 DNA: TGCGCCAGCTGTAAGGGACTAGGGGGGTTCGATGAGCAGTTCTTC
J gene: TRBJ2-2; V gene: TRBV5-4; clone size: few; D gene: .; CDR3 protein: CASSPVAAANTGELFF; CDR3 DNA: TGTGCCAGCAGCCCCGTAGCAGCAGCGAACACCGGGGAGCTGTTTTTT
J gene: TRBJ2-1; V gene: TRBV28; clone size: few; D gene: .; CDR3 protein: CASSLLDLAGNEQFF; CDR3 DNA: TGTGCCAGCAGTTTGTTGGACTTAGCTGGGAATGAGCAGTTCTTC
J gene: TRBJ2-2; V gene: TRBV20-1; clone size: .; D gene: .; CDR3 protein: CSARVADLSTGELFF; CDR3 DNA: TGCAGTGCTAGGGTAGCGGACCTCAGTACCGGGGAGCTGTTTTTT
J gene: TRBJ1-2; V gene: TRBV9; clone size: many; D gene: .; CDR3 protein: CASSSTGYTF; CDR3 DNA: TGTGCCAGCAGCTCCACTGGCTACACCTTC
J gene: TRBJ2-1; V gene: TRBV12-3/TRBV12-4; clone size: many; D gene: .; CDR3 protein: CAAGYNEQFF; CDR3 DNA: TGTGCGGCAGGGTACAATGAGCAGTTCTTC
J gene: TRBJ1-1; V gene: TRBV5-1; clone size: many; D gene: .; CDR3 protein: CASSSMGEGGNEAFF; CDR3 DNA: TGCGCCAGCAGCTCAATGGGAGAGGGGGGAAATGAAGCTTTCTTT
J gene: TRBJ2-1; V gene: TRBV20-1; clone size: many; D gene: .; CDR3 protein: CSARPPKFAGYSYNEQFF; CDR3 DNA: TGCAGTGCTAGGCCCCCAAAATTCGCGGGCTACTCCTACAATGAGCAGTTCTTC
J gene: TRBJ2-1; V gene: TRBV7-2; clone size: .; D gene: TRBD1; CDR3 protein: CASSLAYRGDEQFF; CDR3 DNA: TGTGCCAGCAGCTTAGCGTACAGGGGCGATGAGCAGTTCTTC
J gene: TRBJ1-1; V gene: TRBV29-1; clone size: many; D gene: .; CDR3 protein: CSVVAGATEAFF; CDR3 DNA: TGCAGCGTTGTCGCAGGGGCCACTGAAGCTTTCTTT
J gene: TRBJ2-7; V gene: TRBV6-1; clone size: many; D gene: TRBD1; CDR3 protein: CASSTRDRGLYEQYF; CDR3 DNA: TGTGCCAGCAGTACCCGGGACAGGGGGCTCTACGAGCAGTACTTC